This TCR beta chain was identified during a study of CD8+ T cells in alopecia areata. RNA was isolated and reverse transcribed to cDNA, the sequencing template. Using immunoSEQ multiplex PCR, the repertoire was profiled, and TCRdb retains in-frame clones only, with some absent. The sample has 150,000 to 200,000 clones; approximately 60% are singletons. Regarding the study as a whole: Scalp clonality and expanded CD8+ clones among the top 100 fell significantly with tofacitinib.

About this clone: What it recognizes is unknown.

The J segment lost 3 bases and the V segment lost 11 bases, leaving 6 bases of the junction unmatched. The V gene's germline CDR1 is ENHRY and CDR2 SYGVKD. The CDR3 runs 13 residues. The treatment denotes: oral pan-JAK inhibitor, 5-10 mg twice daily. This material consisted of CD4+ T cells sorted from blood, taken at week 4, from a patient treated with tofacitinib. The chain couples TRBV10-3 to TRBJ2-5, with 10 bases matching TRBD2. The receptor was isolated from a human donor with alopecia areata. The CDR3 DNA is TGTGCCGTAAAACTAGCGGGGAAAGAGACCCAGTACTTC. It specifies CAVKLAGKETQYF.